This section outlines one T cell receptor (beta chain) sequence together with its context. Its antigen is still unknown. No base quality values were provided; no much bigger clone lies one nucleotide off. TCRbeta CDR3 regions were amplified from genomic DNA by means of the immunoSEQ Assay, a bias-controlled multiplex PCR. Concerning the study's data processing: Within the assay, amplification of reference gene primers was used to estimate how many nucleated cells each sample contained. To quantify the absolute abundance of each unique TCRbeta CDR3 rearrangement, sequence reads were collapsed and filtered. For each sample, productive Simpson clonality was calculated as the square root of Simpson's diversity index over productive rearrangements. TCRdb mirrors the immuneACCESS table, restricted to in-frame sequences. Some clones are absent from its copies; in checked studies, under half trace to an unresolved V gene, and the reason for the others is unknown. V and J calls and clone size are those listed in that table; D and trimming were worked out from the DNA. The sample table records 250,000 or so clones; just over 85% of these occur just once. Jointly, the top ten make up around 1.8% of the sample.

The sample comes from a study of blood T cell repertoires in COVID-19 (dated by TCRdb to the early 2020s). Background for the entire study: The collaborator samples originated in the United States, Italy and Spain and spanned the acute and convalescent phases of COVID-19. The prospective study material was composed of cDNA or gDNA derived from T cells, B-cell-depleted T cells, or PBMCs. Deeply sampled blood TCRbeta repertoires from subjects exposed to, actively infected with, or recovered from COVID-19 were included in the dataset. The repertoires were made available in a free public database intended to serve as a resource for research on the immune response to SARS-CoV-2. The samples were drawn from the first 160 participants of the ongoing ImmuneRACE study and from about 1,200 subjects provided by 6 global collaborators. Sample metadata almost always included a de-identified subject ID, COVID-19 status, age in years and sex. Where HLA class I and class II types were available, the types were taken from metadata supplied by the sample provider, not from assay-based typing.

Participants in the prospective study were enrolled through a virtual design, were aged roughly 18 to 100 years, and lived in roughly 26 United States geographic areas. Cohort assignment in the prospective study relied on participant-reported clinical history from a screening survey and a study questionnaire. Recovered participants in ImmuneRACE Cohort 3 were defined by two consecutive negative NP/OP PCR tests, clearance by a healthcare professional, or resolution of symptoms. In the prospective study, whole blood, serum and a nasopharyngeal or oropharyngeal swab were collected from each participant by mobile phlebotomists. Participants in the prospective study had the option to provide additional blood draws and questionnaires over a roughly two-month period. Before DNA extraction, prospective study blood samples were shipped either frozen or at room temperature. The CDR3 numbers 18 residues from cysteine through phenylalanine. Solely the CDR3 DNA is kept, with 54 bases framed from the first base. V lost 4 bases and J lost 3 bases, and the count of bases not matched to a germline gene is 18. Sequences MNHNS (CDR1) and SASEGT (CDR2) are obtained from the germline V gene.

Summary of the overall study and its limitations: The amount of clinical and demographic metadata varied by source and participant and was provided uncurated.

The TCR sequence derives from a man aged 40-49 years who had recovered from COVID-19. This chain joins TRBV6-1 to TRBJ2-7, and 7 junction bases match TRBD2. The sample taken for sequencing was PBMCs or T cells enriched from blood (not recorded which). The CDR3 protein: CASSGGWLADGSYYEQYF. Read as DNA, the sequence is TGTGCCAGCAGTGGTGGGTGGCTAGCGGATGGGTCCTACTACGAGCAGTACTTC.